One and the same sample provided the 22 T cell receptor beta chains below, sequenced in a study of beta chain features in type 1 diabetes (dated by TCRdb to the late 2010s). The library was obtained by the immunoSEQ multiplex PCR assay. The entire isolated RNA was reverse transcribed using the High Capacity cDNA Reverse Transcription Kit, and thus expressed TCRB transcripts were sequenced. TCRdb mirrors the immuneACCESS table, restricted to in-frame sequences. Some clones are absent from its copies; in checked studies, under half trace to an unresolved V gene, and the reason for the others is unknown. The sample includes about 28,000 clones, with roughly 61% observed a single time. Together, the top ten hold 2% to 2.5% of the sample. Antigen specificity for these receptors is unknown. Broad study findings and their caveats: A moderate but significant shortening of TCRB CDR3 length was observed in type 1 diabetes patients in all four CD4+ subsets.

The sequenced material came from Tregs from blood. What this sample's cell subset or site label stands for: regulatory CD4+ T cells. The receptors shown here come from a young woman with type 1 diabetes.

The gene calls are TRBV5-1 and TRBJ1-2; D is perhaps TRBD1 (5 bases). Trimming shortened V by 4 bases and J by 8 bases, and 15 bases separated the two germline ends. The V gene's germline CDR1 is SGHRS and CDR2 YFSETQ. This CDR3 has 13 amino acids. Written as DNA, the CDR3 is TGCGCCAGCAGCCCCCCCGGGGGAGGGGGCTACACCTTC. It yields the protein CASSPPGGGGYTF.

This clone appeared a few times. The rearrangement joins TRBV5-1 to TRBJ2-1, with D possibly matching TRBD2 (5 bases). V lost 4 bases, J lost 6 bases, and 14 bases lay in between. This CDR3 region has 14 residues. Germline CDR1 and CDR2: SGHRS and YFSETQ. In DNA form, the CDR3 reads TGCGCCAGCAGCCCCCAGGTAGCGCTCAATGAGCAGTTCTTC. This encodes CASSPQVALNEQFF. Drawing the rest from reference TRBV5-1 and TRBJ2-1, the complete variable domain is KAGVTQTPRYLIKTRGQQVTLSCSPISGHRSVSWYQQTPGQGLQFLFEYFSETQRNKGNFPGRFSGRQFSNSRSEMNVSTLELGDSALYLCASSPQVALNEQFFGPGTRLTVL.

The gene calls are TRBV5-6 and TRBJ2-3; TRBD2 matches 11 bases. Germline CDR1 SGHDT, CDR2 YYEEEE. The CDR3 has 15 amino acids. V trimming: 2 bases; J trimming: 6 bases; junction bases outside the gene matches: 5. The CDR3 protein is CASSFYSGRVDTQYF. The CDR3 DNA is TGTGCCAGCAGCTTTTATAGCGGGAGGGTGGATACGCAGTATTTT. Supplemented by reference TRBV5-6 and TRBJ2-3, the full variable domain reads DAGVTQSPTHLIKTRGQQVTLRCSPKSGHDTVSWYQQALGQGPQFIFQYYEEEERQRGNFPDRFSGHQFPNYSSELNVNALLLGDSALYLCASSFYSGRVDTQYFGPGTRLTVL.

CDR3 nucleotide sequence: TGTGCCAGCAGCTTGATGGATGCGGAACTCCAAGAGACCCAGTACTTC. Translation gives CASSLMDAELQETQYF. The rearrangement links TRBV5-6 to TRBJ2-5; D is uncertain. Trimming pared 1 base from V and 1 base from J, leaving 14 bases between. Germline loops: CDR1 SGHDT, CDR2 YYEEEE. The CDR3 extends over 16 amino acids.

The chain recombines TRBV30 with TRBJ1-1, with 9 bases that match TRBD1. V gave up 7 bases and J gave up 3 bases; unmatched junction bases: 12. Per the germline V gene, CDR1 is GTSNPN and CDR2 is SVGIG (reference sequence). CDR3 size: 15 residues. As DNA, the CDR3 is TGTGCCTTTACCGGGCCACAGGGGGCGTACACTGAAGCTTTCTTT. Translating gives CAFTGPQGAYTEAFF.

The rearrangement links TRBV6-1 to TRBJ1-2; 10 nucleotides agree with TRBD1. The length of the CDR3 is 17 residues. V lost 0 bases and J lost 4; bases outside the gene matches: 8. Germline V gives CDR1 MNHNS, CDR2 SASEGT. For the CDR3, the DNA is TGTGCCAGCAGTGAAGCGCCTTGGGACAGGGGAGGCTATGGCTACACCTTC. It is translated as CASSEAPWDRGGYGYTF.

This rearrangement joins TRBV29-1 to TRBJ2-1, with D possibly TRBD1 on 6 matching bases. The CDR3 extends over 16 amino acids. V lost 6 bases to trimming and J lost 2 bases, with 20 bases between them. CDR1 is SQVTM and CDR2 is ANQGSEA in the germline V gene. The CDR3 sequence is CSVPRIQGTAYNEQFF. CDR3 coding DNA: TGCAGCGTCCCTCGCATACAGGGAACAGCCTACAATGAGCAGTTCTTC.

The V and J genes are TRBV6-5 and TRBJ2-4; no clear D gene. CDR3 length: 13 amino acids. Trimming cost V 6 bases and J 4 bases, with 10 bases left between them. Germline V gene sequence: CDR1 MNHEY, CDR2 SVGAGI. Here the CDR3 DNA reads TGTGCCAGCAGGACTTCCCTAAAAAACATTCAGTACTTC. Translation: CASRTSLKNIQYF.

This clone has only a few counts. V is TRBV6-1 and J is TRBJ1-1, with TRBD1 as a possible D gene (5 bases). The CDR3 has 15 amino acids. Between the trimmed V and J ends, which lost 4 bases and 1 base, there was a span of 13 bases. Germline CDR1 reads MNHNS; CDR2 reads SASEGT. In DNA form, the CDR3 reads TGTGCCAGCAGTGTGGAGGGGAGGGGGAACACTGAAGCTTTCTTT. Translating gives CASSVEGRGNTEAFF.

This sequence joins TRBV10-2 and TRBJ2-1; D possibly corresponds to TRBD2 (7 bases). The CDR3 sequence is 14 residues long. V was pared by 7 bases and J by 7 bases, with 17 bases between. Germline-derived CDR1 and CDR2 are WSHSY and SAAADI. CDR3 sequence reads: CASTSLGGLNEQFF. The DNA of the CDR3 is TGCGCCAGCACCTCGCTGGGGGGGCTTAATGAGCAGTTCTTC.

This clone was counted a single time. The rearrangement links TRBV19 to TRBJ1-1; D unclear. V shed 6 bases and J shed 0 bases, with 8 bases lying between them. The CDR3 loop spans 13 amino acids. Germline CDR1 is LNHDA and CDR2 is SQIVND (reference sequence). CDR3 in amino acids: CASSQMMNTEAFF. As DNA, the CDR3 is TGTGCCAGTAGCCAGATGATGAACACTGAAGCTTTCTTT.

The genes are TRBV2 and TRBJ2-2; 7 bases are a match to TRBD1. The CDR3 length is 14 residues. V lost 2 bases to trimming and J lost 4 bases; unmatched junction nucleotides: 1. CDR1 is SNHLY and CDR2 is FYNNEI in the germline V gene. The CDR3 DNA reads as TGTGCCAGCAGTGAAAGGGGGCGCACCGGGGAGCTGTTTTTT. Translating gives CASSERGRTGELFF.

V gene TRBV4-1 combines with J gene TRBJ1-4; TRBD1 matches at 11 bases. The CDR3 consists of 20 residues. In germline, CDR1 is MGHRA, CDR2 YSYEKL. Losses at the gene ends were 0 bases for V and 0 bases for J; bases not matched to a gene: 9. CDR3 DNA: TGCGCCAGCAGCCAAGAAGGCTGGGACAGGGGGTATGCAACTAATGAAAAACTGTTTTTT. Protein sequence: CASSQEGWDRGYATNEKLFF.

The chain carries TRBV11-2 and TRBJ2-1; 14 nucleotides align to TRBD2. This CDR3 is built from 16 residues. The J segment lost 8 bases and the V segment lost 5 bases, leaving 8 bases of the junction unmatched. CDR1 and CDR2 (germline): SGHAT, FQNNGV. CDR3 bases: TGTGCCAGCAGCAAGGGACTAGCGGGAGTTGTCTATGAGCAGTTCTTC. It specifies CASSKGLAGVVYEQFF. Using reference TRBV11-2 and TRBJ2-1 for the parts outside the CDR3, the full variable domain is EAGVAQSPRYKIIEKRQSVAFWCNPISGHATLYWYQQILGQGPKLLIQFQNNGVVDDSQLPKDRFSAERLKGVDSTLKIQPAKLEDSAVYLCASSKGLAGVVYEQFFGPGTRLTVL.

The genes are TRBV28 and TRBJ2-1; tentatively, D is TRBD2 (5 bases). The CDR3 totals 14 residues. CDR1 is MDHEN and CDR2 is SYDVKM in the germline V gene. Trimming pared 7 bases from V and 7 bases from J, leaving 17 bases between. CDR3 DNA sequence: TGTGCCAGCACTCTAGCCCTAGAAGGGAATGAGCAGTTCTTC. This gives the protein CASTLALEGNEQFF.

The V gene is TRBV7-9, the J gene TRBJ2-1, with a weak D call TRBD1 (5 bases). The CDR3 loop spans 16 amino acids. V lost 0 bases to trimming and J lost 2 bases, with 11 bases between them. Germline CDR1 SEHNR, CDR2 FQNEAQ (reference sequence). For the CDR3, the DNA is TGTGCCAGCAGCTTAGCGGGATTGGGGCCCTACAATGAGCAGTTCTTC. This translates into CASSLAGLGPYNEQFF.

The CDR3 here is CASSVGLAGDGPYEQYF. CDR3 DNA sequence: TGTGCCAGCAGCGTCGGACTAGCGGGAGATGGCCCCTACGAGCAGTACTTC. V and J are TRBV9 and TRBJ2-5; 13 bases agree with TRBD2. The J call may not be correct, given that the DNA end is closer to TRBJ2-7. Germline V lookup: CDR1 SGDLS, CDR2 YYNGEE. This CDR3 spans 17 amino acids.

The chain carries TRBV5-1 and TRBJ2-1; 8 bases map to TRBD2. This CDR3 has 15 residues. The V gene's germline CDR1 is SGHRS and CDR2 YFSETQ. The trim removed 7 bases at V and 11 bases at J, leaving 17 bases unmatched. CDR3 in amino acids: CASHREGLGPLQQFF. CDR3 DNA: TGCGCCAGCCACAGGGAGGGACTAGGGCCCCTCCAGCAGTTCTTC.

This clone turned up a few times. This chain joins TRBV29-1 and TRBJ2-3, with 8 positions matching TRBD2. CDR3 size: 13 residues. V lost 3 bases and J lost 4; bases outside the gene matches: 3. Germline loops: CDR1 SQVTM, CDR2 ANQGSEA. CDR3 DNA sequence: TGCAGCGTTGACTGGCGGGGGGCAGATACGCAGTATTTT. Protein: CSVDWRGADTQYF.

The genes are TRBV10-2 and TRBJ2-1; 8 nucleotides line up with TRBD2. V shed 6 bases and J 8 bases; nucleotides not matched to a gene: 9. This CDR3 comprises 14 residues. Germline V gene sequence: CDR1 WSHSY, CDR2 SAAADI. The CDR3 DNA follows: TGCGCCAGCAGGGTAAGCGGGAGTTACGATGAGCAGTTCTTC. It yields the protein CASRVSGSYDEQFF.

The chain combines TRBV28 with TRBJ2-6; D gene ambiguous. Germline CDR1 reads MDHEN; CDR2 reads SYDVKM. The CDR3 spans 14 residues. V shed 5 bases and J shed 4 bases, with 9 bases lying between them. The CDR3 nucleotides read TGTGCCAGCAGTACCGACTCGGGGGCCAACGTCCTGACTTTC. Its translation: CASSTDSGANVLTF. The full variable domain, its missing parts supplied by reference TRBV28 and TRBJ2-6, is DVKVTQSSRYLVKRTGEKVFLECVQDMDHENMFWYRQDPGLGLRLIYFSYDVKMKEKGDIPEGYSVSREKKERFSLILESASTNQTSMYLCASSTDSGANVLTFGAGSRLTVL.

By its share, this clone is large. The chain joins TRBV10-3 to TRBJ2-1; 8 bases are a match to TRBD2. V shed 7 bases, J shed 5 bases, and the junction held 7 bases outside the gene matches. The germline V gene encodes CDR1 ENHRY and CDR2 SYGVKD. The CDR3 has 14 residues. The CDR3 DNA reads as TGTGCCATCATGCGAGCGGGAGCTAACAATGAGCAGTTCTTC. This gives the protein CAIMRAGANNEQFF.